A selection of T cell receptor beta chains follows, all from one sample in a study of blood T cell repertoires in COVID-19. Measured with immunoSEQ multiplex PCR; TCRdb has only the in-frame clones, and not every one. The sample lists 310,000 or so clones, 80% to 95% occurring once. Sequenced input: PBMCs or T cells enriched from blood (not recorded which). All receptors derive from a woman in her 30s who had recovered from COVID-19. CDR3s include the opening cysteine and the closing phenylalanine or tryptophan. The D gene is left open where the match is weak. Clone size is stated in some rows and not others, as once, few, many or a class when expanded.

v_gene: TRBV6-2/TRBV6-3; len: 14; d_gene: NA; j_gene: TRBJ2-1; abundance: NA; CDR3aa: CASSIASVYNEQFF; CDR3nt: TGTGCCAGCAGCATAGCTAGTGTTTACAATGAGCAGTTCTTC
v_gene: TRBV4-1; len: 17; d_gene: TRBD1; j_gene: TRBJ1-1; abundance: NA; CDR3aa: CASSQADGQGLNTEAFF; CDR3nt: TGCGCCAGCAGCCAAGCGGACGGACAGGGGTTGAACACTGAAGCTTTCTTT
v_gene: TRBV15; len: 17; d_gene: TRBD2; j_gene: TRBJ2-1; abundance: few; CDR3aa: CATSRVGEGPLYNEQFF; CDR3nt: TGTGCCACCAGCAGAGTGGGGGAGGGCCCTCTTTACAATGAGCAGTTCTTC
v_gene: TRBV28; len: 15; d_gene: TRBD2; j_gene: TRBJ2-7; abundance: NA; CDR3aa: CASSLPGTSWYEQYF; CDR3nt: TGTGCCAGTTCCCTACCCGGGACTAGCTGGTACGAGCAGTACTTC
v_gene: TRBV19; len: 15; d_gene: NA; j_gene: TRBJ1-3; abundance: NA; CDR3aa: CASSKTGFSGNTIYF; CDR3nt: TGTGCCAGTAGCAAGACAGGCTTCTCTGGAAACACCATATATTTT
v_gene: TRBV30; len: 13; d_gene: NA; j_gene: TRBJ2-5; abundance: NA; CDR3aa: CAWSVLYQETQYF; CDR3nt: TGTGCCTGGAGTGTACTGTACCAAGAGACCCAGTACTTC
v_gene: TRBV18; len: 13; d_gene: NA; j_gene: TRBJ1-2; abundance: once; CDR3aa: CASSPDKTYGYTF; CDR3nt: TGTGCCAGCTCACCAGACAAGACATATGGCTACACCTTC
v_gene: TRBV4-3; len: 17; d_gene: TRBD1; j_gene: TRBJ1-2; abundance: NA; CDR3aa: CASSQDEDRGGSDGYTF; CDR3nt: TGCGCCAGCAGCCAAGATGAGGACAGGGGGGGTTCCGATGGCTACACCTTC
v_gene: TRBV28; len: 16; d_gene: TRBD2; j_gene: TRBJ2-7; abundance: many; CDR3aa: CASSPPGLAVSYEQYF; CDR3nt: TGTGCCAGCAGTCCACCCGGACTAGCGGTTTCCTACGAGCAGTACTTC
v_gene: TRBV28; len: 12; d_gene: NA; j_gene: TRBJ2-7; abundance: NA; CDR3aa: CASSYSSYEQYF; CDR3nt: TGTGCCAGCAGTTACAGTTCCTACGAGCAGTACTTC
v_gene: TRBV28; len: 17; d_gene: NA; j_gene: TRBJ2-1; abundance: NA; CDR3aa: CASSSPLRASSYNEQFF; CDR3nt: TGTGCCAGCAGTTCTCCTCTGAGGGCAAGCTCCTACAATGAGCAGTTCTTC
v_gene: TRBV11-3; len: 14; d_gene: TRBD2; j_gene: TRBJ2-1; abundance: NA; CDR3aa: CASSQMSGINEQFF; CDR3nt: TGTGCCAGCAGCCAGATGAGCGGGATCAATGAGCAGTTCTTC
v_gene: TRBV5-1; len: 15; d_gene: TRBD1; j_gene: TRBJ2-2; abundance: NA; CDR3aa: CASSLRQGNTGELFF; CDR3nt: TGCGCCAGCAGCCTAAGACAGGGGAACACCGGGGAGCTGTTTTTT
v_gene: TRBV28; len: 14; d_gene: NA; j_gene: TRBJ1-2; abundance: NA; CDR3aa: CASSLMSEGYGYTF; CDR3nt: TGTGCCAGCAGTTTAATGTCCGAGGGTTATGGCTACACCTTC
v_gene: TRBV19; len: 15; d_gene: TRBD1; j_gene: TRBJ2-3; abundance: NA; CDR3aa: CASSRGTGSTDTQYF; CDR3nt: TGTGCCAGTAGTAGAGGGACAGGGAGCACAGATACGCAGTATTTT
v_gene: TRBV6-5; len: 15; d_gene: TRBD1; j_gene: TRBJ2-3; abundance: NA; CDR3aa: CASLDRGRTTDTQYF; CDR3nt: TGTGCCAGCTTAGACAGGGGTCGCACCACAGATACGCAGTATTTT
v_gene: TRBV5-1; len: 15; d_gene: TRBD2; j_gene: TRBJ2-7; abundance: once; CDR3aa: CASSPAQGLAGEQYF; CDR3nt: TGCGCCAGCAGCCCAGCTCAGGGACTAGCTGGCGAGCAGTACTTC
v_gene: TRBV5-1; len: 20; d_gene: TRBD2; j_gene: TRBJ2-3; abundance: NA; CDR3aa: CASSITGTSGSGRSTDTQYF; CDR3nt: TGCGCCAGCAGCATAACCGGGACTAGCGGGAGTGGACGAAGCACAGATACGCAGTATTTT
v_gene: TRBV4-2; len: 16; d_gene: TRBD1; j_gene: TRBJ1-2; abundance: NA; CDR3aa: CASSPSFRDSRYGYTF; CDR3nt: TGTGCCAGCAGCCCTTCATTCCGGGACAGCCGCTATGGCTACACCTTC
v_gene: TRBV7-2; len: 18; d_gene: NA; j_gene: TRBJ1-3; abundance: NA; CDR3aa: CASSLRRGHQGPGNTIYF; CDR3nt: TGTGCCAGCAGCTTAAGGAGGGGTCACCAAGGGCCTGGAAACACCATATATTTT
v_gene: TRBV2; len: 15; d_gene: NA; j_gene: TRBJ2-4; abundance: NA; CDR3aa: CASSEDGGAKNIQYF; CDR3nt: TGTGCCAGCAGTGAAGACGGCGGAGCCAAAAACATTCAGTACTTC
v_gene: TRBV24-1; len: 15; d_gene: TRBD1; j_gene: TRBJ1-1; abundance: NA; CDR3aa: CATSDSQGAGTEAFF; CDR3nt: TGTGCCACCAGTGATTCACAGGGGGCCGGCACTGAAGCTTTCTTT
v_gene: TRBV9; len: 15; d_gene: NA; j_gene: TRBJ2-7; abundance: NA; CDR3aa: CASSVGEAVSYEQYF; CDR3nt: TGTGCCAGCAGCGTAGGAGAAGCGGTGTCCTACGAGCAGTACTTC
v_gene: TRBV7-2; len: 17; d_gene: TRBD2; j_gene: TRBJ2-5; abundance: NA; CDR3aa: CASSLVGLAGGQETQYF; CDR3nt: TGTGCCAGCAGCTTAGTGGGACTAGCGGGAGGGCAAGAGACCCAGTACTTC
v_gene: TRBV5-1; len: 13; d_gene: NA; j_gene: TRBJ2-1; abundance: once; CDR3aa: CASTTGADNEQFF; CDR3nt: TGCGCCAGCACGACAGGAGCCGACAATGAGCAGTTCTTC
v_gene: TRBV5-1; len: 15; d_gene: TRBD1; j_gene: TRBJ1-1; abundance: NA; CDR3aa: CASSLAGQVNTEAFF; CDR3nt: TGCGCCAGCAGCTTGGCGGGACAGGTTAACACTGAAGCTTTCTTT
v_gene: TRBV4-3; len: 16; d_gene: TRBD1; j_gene: TRBJ1-2; abundance: NA; CDR3aa: CASSQEGTGESYGYTF; CDR3nt: TGCGCCAGCAGCCAAGAAGGGACAGGGGAGAGCTATGGCTACACCTTC
v_gene: TRBV28; len: 15; d_gene: TRBD1; j_gene: TRBJ1-5; abundance: NA; CDR3aa: CASSPTTGANQPQHF; CDR3nt: TGTGCCAGCAGTCCGACGACAGGGGCAAATCAGCCCCAGCATTTT
v_gene: TRBV6-5; len: 15; d_gene: TRBD1; j_gene: TRBJ1-1; abundance: NA; CDR3aa: CASGSRGQGHTEAFF; CDR3nt: TGTGCCAGCGGTTCCAGGGGGCAAGGTCACACTGAAGCTTTCTTT
v_gene: TRBV7-2; len: 15; d_gene: TRBD2; j_gene: TRBJ2-1; abundance: NA; CDR3aa: CASRSKTSGGNEQFF; CDR3nt: TGTGCCAGCAGATCTAAAACTAGCGGGGGCAATGAGCAGTTCTTC
v_gene: TRBV10-3; len: 17; d_gene: NA; j_gene: TRBJ1-6; abundance: NA; CDR3aa: CAISESRRTAFLYPLHF; CDR3nt: TGTGCCATCAGTGAGTCCCGGAGGACAGCGTTCCTATACCCCCTCCACTTT
v_gene: TRBV19; len: 15; d_gene: NA; j_gene: TRBJ1-2; abundance: NA; CDR3aa: CASSSVAASSYGYTF; CDR3nt: TGTGCCAGTAGTAGTGTGGCCGCCTCATCCTATGGCTACACCTTC
v_gene: TRBV11-3; len: 16; d_gene: TRBD2; j_gene: TRBJ2-1; abundance: NA; CDR3aa: CASSLSPGLADNEQFF; CDR3nt: TGTGCCAGCAGCCTCAGCCCGGGACTAGCGGACAATGAGCAGTTCTTC
v_gene: TRBV21-1; len: 13; d_gene: NA; j_gene: TRBJ2-4; abundance: NA; CDR3aa: CPRGVLAKNIQYF; CDR3nt: TGCCCTCGGGGGGTTTTAGCCAAAAACATTCAGTACTTC
v_gene: TRBV15; len: 20; d_gene: NA; j_gene: TRBJ2-1; abundance: NA; CDR3aa: CATSRDLALPGRAEGDEQFF; CDR3nt: TGTGCCACCAGCAGAGATTTGGCGCTTCCAGGGAGGGCCGAGGGGGATGAGCAGTTCTTC
v_gene: TRBV3-1/TRBV3-2; len: 15; d_gene: TRBD1; j_gene: TRBJ2-3; abundance: NA; CDR3aa: CASSPDRGNADTQYF; CDR3nt: TGTGCCAGCAGCCCGGACAGGGGGAATGCAGATACGCAGTATTTT
v_gene: TRBV29-1; len: 12; d_gene: NA; j_gene: TRBJ1-4; abundance: NA; CDR3aa: CSVGGYGEKLFF; CDR3nt: TGCAGCGTGGGGGGTTACGGTGAAAAACTGTTTTTT
v_gene: TRBV11-3; len: 16; d_gene: TRBD2; j_gene: TRBJ2-1; abundance: NA; CDR3aa: CASSPGGGSTYNEQFF; CDR3nt: TGTGCCAGCAGCCCCGGGGGGGGTAGTACCTACAATGAGCAGTTCTTC
v_gene: TRBV18; len: 14; d_gene: NA; j_gene: TRBJ2-5; abundance: NA; CDR3aa: CASSPSMGPETQYF; CDR3nt: TGTGCCAGCTCACCGAGTATGGGGCCAGAGACCCAGTACTTC
v_gene: TRBV15; len: 17; d_gene: TRBD1; j_gene: TRBJ1-3; abundance: NA; CDR3aa: CATSKRTGTGYGNTIYF; CDR3nt: TGTGCCACCAGCAAGAGGACAGGGACGGGTTACGGAAACACCATATATTTT
v_gene: TRBV9; len: 16; d_gene: TRBD2; j_gene: TRBJ2-1; abundance: NA; CDR3aa: CASSVGGGTSYNEQFF; CDR3nt: TGTGCCAGCAGCGTCGGGGGGGGTACCTCCTACAATGAGCAGTTCTTC
v_gene: TRBV18; len: 16; d_gene: NA; j_gene: TRBJ1-6; abundance: NA; CDR3aa: CASSLPGTNNNSPLHF; CDR3nt: TGTGCCAGCTCACTTCCCGGGACTAACAATAATTCACCCCTCCACTTT
v_gene: TRBV21-1; len: 14; d_gene: NA; j_gene: TRBJ2-5; abundance: NA; CDR3aa: CASSKLAVQETQYF; CDR3nt: TGTGCCAGCAGCAAACTAGCGGTCCAAGAGACCCAGTACTTC
v_gene: TRBV7-2; len: 16; d_gene: TRBD2; j_gene: TRBJ2-3; abundance: NA; CDR3aa: CASSFLVAGGGDTQYF; CDR3nt: TGTGCCAGCAGCTTCCTAGTAGCGGGGGGGGGAGATACGCAGTATTTT
v_gene: TRBV5-5; len: 16; d_gene: TRBD1; j_gene: TRBJ2-3; abundance: NA; CDR3aa: CASSLERTGGADTQYF; CDR3nt: TGTGCCAGCAGCTTGGAAAGGACAGGGGGCGCAGATACGCAGTATTTT
v_gene: TRBV27; len: 15; d_gene: TRBD1; j_gene: TRBJ2-7; abundance: NA; CDR3aa: CASSFVGTGIYEQYF; CDR3nt: TGTGCCAGCAGTTTTGTCGGGACAGGGATCTACGAGCAGTACTTC
v_gene: TRBV19; len: 14; d_gene: TRBD1; j_gene: TRBJ1-4; abundance: NA; CDR3aa: CASSMTGGNEKLFF; CDR3nt: TGTGCCAGTAGTATGACAGGGGGGAATGAAAAACTGTTTTTT